This TCR beta chain was captured in a study of cytomegalovirus exposure and HLA in healthy donors. The study, taken as a whole, reports: Among the sequence variants, a highly shared cluster was likely an artifact of sequencing.

Trimming shortened V by 5 bases and J by 9 bases, and 11 bases separated the two germline ends. Germline CDR1 and CDR2: SGHAT and FQNNGV. The CDR3 runs 12 residues. This PCR relied on a set of 60 Vbeta primers and 13 Jbeta primers. Source study methods: There were 80 million to 95 million unique TCR beta chains by a later count, and some 10 million of them were shared. Data came from immunoSEQ multiplex PCR; TCRdb stores just in-frame clones and leaves some out. V and J calls and clone size come straight from that table; D and trimming were deduced from the DNA. The sample has about 63,000 clones, almost 75% seen once. A word on this clone: The antigen remains undetermined.

The receptor's source is a man aged 45-65 years in good health and CMV-seronegative. The V call is TRBV11-2, the J call TRBJ2-1, with a tentative D call TRBD1 (5 bases). Sequenced material: PBMCs. In DNA, the CDR3 is TGTGCCAGCAGCGCGACAGAAATTGAGCAGTTCTTC. This codes for CASSATEIEQFF.